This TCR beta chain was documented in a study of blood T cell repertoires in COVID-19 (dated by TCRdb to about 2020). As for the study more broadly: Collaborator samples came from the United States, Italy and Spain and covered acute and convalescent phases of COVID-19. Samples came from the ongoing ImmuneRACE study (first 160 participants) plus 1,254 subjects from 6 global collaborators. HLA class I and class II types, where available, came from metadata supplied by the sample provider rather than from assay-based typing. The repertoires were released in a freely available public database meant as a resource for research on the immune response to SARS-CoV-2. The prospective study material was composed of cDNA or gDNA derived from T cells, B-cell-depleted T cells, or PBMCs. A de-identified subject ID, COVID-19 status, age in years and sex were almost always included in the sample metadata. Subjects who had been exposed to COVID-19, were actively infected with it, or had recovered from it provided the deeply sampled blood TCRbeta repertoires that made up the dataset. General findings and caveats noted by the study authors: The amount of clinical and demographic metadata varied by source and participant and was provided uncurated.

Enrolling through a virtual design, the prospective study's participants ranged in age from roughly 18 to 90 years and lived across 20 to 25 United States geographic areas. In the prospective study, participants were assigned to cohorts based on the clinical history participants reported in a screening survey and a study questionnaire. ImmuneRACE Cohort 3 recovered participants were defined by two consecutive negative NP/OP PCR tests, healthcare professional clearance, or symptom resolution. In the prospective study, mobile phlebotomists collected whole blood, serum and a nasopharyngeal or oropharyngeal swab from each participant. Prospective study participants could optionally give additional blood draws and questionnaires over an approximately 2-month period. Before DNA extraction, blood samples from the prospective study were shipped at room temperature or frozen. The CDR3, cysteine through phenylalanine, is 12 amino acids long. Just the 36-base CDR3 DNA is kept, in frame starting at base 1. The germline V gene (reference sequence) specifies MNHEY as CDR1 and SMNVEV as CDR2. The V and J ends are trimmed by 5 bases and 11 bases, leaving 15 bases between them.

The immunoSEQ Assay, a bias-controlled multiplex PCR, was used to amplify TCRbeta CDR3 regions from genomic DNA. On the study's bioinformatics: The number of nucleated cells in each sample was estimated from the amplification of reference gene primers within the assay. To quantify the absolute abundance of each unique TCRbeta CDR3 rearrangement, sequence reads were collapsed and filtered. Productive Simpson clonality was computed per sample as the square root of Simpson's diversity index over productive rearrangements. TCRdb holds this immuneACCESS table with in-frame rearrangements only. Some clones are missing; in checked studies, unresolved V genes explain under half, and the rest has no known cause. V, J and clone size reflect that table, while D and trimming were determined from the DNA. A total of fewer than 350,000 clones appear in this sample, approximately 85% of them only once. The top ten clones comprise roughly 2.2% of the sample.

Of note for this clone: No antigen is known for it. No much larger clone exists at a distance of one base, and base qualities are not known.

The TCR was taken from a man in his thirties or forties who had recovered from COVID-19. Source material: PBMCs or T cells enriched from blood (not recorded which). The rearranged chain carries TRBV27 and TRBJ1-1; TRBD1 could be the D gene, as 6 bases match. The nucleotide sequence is TGTGCCAGCAGTAACATCGGACAGTACGCTTTCTTT. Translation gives CASSNIGQYAFF.